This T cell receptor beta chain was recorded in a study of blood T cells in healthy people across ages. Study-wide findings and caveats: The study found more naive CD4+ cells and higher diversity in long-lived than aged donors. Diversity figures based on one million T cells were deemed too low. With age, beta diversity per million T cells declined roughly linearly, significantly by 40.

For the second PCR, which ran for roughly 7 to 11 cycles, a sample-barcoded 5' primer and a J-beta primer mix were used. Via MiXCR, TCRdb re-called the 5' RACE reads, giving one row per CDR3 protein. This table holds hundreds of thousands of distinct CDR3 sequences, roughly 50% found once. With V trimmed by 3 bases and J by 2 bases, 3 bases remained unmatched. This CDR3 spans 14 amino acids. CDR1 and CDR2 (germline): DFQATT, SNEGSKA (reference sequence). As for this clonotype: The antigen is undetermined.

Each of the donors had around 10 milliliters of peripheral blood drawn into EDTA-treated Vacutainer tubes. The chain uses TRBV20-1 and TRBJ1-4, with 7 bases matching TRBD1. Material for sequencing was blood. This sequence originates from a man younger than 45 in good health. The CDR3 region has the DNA TGCAGTGCTAGCAAGGGGGCGACTAATGAAAAACTGTTTTTT. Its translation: CSASKGATNEKLFF.